What follows are 25 T cell receptor beta chains derived from one specimen sequenced in a study of Tregs in tolerant kidney transplant recipients. Recipients received nonmyeloablative bone marrow transplants from related graft donors, with transient mixed chimerism. Clones were sequenced by immunoSEQ multiplex PCR, and TCRdb holds only the in-frame ones, with some missing. The sample contains approximately 82,000 clones, 80% to 95% of which appear only once. Sample: CD4+ T cells from blood (PBMCs), taken 12 months after the transplant. The receptors here all came from a human patient who received a combined kidney and bone marrow transplant. These T cells may partly come from the graft donor.

Remarks on this clone: The junction and the germline gene differ at one end; a read error may be behind it. The V gene is TRBV7-9, the J gene TRBJ1-5, with D possibly TRBD1 on 6 matching bases. The CDR3 consists of 14 residues. CDR1 and CDR2 (germline): SEHNR, FQNEAQ (reference sequence). The CDR3 DNA reads TGTGCCAGCAGTTTAGGGGGGGGACGTCAGCCCCAGCATTTT. Its translation is CASSLGGGRQPQHF.

This chain uses TRBV4-2 with TRBJ2-7; possible D gene TRBD2, 5 bases. CDR3 length equals 16 residues. Trimming removed 0 bases at V and 2 bases at J, with 14 bases between. Germline assignment: CDR1 LGHNA and CDR2 YNFKEQ. The CDR3 DNA sequence: TGTGCCAGCAGCCAAGATCGGGTAGCGCCTACCTACGAGCAGTACTTC. Encoded protein: CASSQDRVAPTYEQYF.

Of note for this clone: Other DNA variants within this sample encode the same CDR3. The chain combines TRBV18 with TRBJ2-7; D gene uncertain. Germline V CDR1 and CDR2: KGHSH, LQKENI. CDR3 length: 13 amino acids. Trimming shortened V by 0 bases and J by 3 bases, and 6 bases separated the two germline ends. The CDR3 DNA sequence: TGTGCCAGCTCACCACCCTCCAGCTACGAGCAGTACTTC. Protein sequence: CASSPPSSYEQYF.

This clone was seen only a few times. The rearrangement joins TRBV6-6 to TRBJ1-3; D gene ambiguous. Germline values: CDR1 MNHNY, CDR2 SVGAGI (reference sequence). There are 13 residues in the CDR3. V was pared by 5 bases and J by 0 bases, with 5 bases between. The CDR3 DNA reads TGTGCCAGCAGTACATACTCTGGAAACACCATATATTTT. Residues: CASSTYSGNTIYF.

The V gene is TRBV7-6, the J gene TRBJ2-2; D is possibly TRBD1 (5 bases). Germline V gives CDR1 SGHVS, CDR2 FNYEAQ. This CDR3 has 14 amino acids. The V and J ends lost 5 bases and 1 base respectively, with 8 bases between them. CDR3 sequence (DNA): TGTGCCAGCAGCCTTACAGGGAACACCGGGGAGCTGTTTTTT. This codes for CASSLTGNTGELFF.

The V call is TRBV10-3, the J call TRBJ2-7; 7 bases match TRBD1. The V gene end was trimmed by 2 bases and the J gene end by 1 base; junction bases not matched to a gene: 2. Germline loops: CDR1 ENHRY, CDR2 SYGVKD. The CDR3 extends over 14 amino acids. CDR3 in amino acids: CAISEDRVSYEQYF. The CDR3 nucleotides read TGTGCCATCAGTGAGGACAGGGTTTCCTACGAGCAGTACTTC.

The gene calls are TRBV21-1 and TRBJ2-7; no DNA check was done on the table's D call, TRBD1. TRBV21-1 is marked as a pseudogene. The CDR3 spans 14 residues. CDR3 in DNA: TGTGCCAGCAGCAGACGAGGGGGCATCTACGAGCAGTACTTC. Translated, it gives CASSRRGGIYEQYF.

J is TRBJ2-7 and V is TRBV7-2; 8 bases line up with TRBD2. The CDR3 extends over 14 amino acids. After removal of 6 bases from V and 6 bases from J, the junction contained 10 bases not matched to a gene. Germline V gene sequence: CDR1 SGHTA, CDR2 FQGNSA. The CDR3 loop reads CASSPGLAQSEQYF. DNA for the CDR3: TGTGCCAGCAGTCCCGGACTAGCTCAATCCGAGCAGTACTTC. Together with reference TRBV7-2 and TRBJ2-7, the CDR3 gives the full variable domain: GAGVSQSPSNKVTEKGKDVELRCDPISGHTALYWYRQSLGQGLEFLIYFQGNSAPDKSGLPSDRFSAERTGGSVSTLTIQRTQQEDSAVYLCASSPGLAQSEQYFGPGTRLTVT.

The gene calls are TRBV5-5 and TRBJ2-3; 8 bases map to TRBD2. Germline V lookup: CDR1 SGHKS, CDR2 YYEKEE (reference sequence). The trim removed 0 bases at V and 2 bases at J, leaving 5 bases unmatched. The CDR3 consists of 16 residues. CDR3 sequence reads: CASSLGGTSDTDTQYF. For the CDR3, the DNA is TGTGCCAGCAGCTTGGGCGGGACTAGTGACACAGATACGCAGTATTTT.

The chain couples TRBV7-3 to TRBJ1-1, with 7 bases that match TRBD1. From germline, CDR1 is SGHTA and CDR2 FQGTGA. The CDR3 is 15 residues long. The V and J ends lost 5 bases and 0 bases, in that order; junction bases with no gene match: 6. Written as DNA, the CDR3 is TGTGCCAGCAGCCGGACAGGAACCATGAACACTGAAGCTTTCTTT. Encoded protein: CASSRTGTMNTEAFF.

V and J are TRBV19 and TRBJ2-5, with TRBD2 matching over 9 bases. Germline V gives CDR1 LNHDA, CDR2 SQIVND (reference sequence). The CDR3 covers 17 residues. V was clipped by 4 bases and J by 4 bases; unmatched bases: 13. The DNA of the CDR3 is TGTGCCAGTAGTAATCGAAAGCGGGGGGCAACGGGAGAGACCCAGTACTTC. It is translated as CASSNRKRGATGETQYF.

The J gene is TRBJ2-7, the V gene TRBV19, with D possibly TRBD1 on 5 matching bases. The CDR3 runs to 15 residues. V gave up 1 base and J gave up 1 base, with 11 bases separating them. The germline V gene has CDR1 LNHDA and CDR2 SQIVND (reference sequence). This CDR3 reads CASSIAQGRSYEQYF. CDR3 nucleotides: TGTGCCAGTAGTATAGCCCAGGGAAGATCCTACGAGCAGTACTTC.

This sequence joins TRBV5-6 and TRBJ2-1; 8 bases match TRBD1. V lost 3 bases, J lost 10 bases, and 3 bases stayed unmatched. From germline, CDR1 is SGHDT and CDR2 YYEEEE. There are 12 residues in the CDR3. This CDR3 reads CASSSQGVEQFF. The CDR3 region has the DNA TGTGCCAGCAGCTCACAGGGGGTCGAGCAGTTCTTC.

The chain has TRBV20-1 and TRBJ1-2; no reliable D call. V was pared by 6 bases and J by 5 bases, with 10 bases between. This CDR3 contains 11 residues. Germline V gene data show CDR1 as DFQATT and CDR2 as SNEGSKA (reference sequence). The CDR3, as DNA: TGCAGTGCCCCGAGAGGGTATGGCTACACCTTC. Its translation is CSAPRGYGYTF.

This clone was found a few times. V usage is TRBV10-3 and J usage is TRBJ1-5, with TRBD1 as a possible D gene (5 bases). CDR1 is ENHRY, CDR2 SYGVKD, per germline. CDR3 length equals 16 residues. Deletions cut 2 bases from V and 0 bases from J, with 11 bases between. The CDR3 here is CAISEGAGYSNQPQHF. CDR3 bases: TGTGCCATCAGTGAGGGGGCGGGGTATAGCAATCAGCCCCAGCATTTT.

The gene calls are TRBV5-4 and TRBJ2-3; 7 positions match TRBD2. From germline, CDR1 is SGHNT and CDR2 YYREEE (reference sequence). The ends lost 1 base at V and 2 bases at J; junction bases unmatched: 7. This CDR3 has 16 residues. The CDR3 DNA reads TGTGCCAGCAGCTTGCAGTCTGCGGGAGCCACAGATACGCAGTATTTT. Translation gives CASSLQSAGATDTQYF.

The rearrangement links TRBV11-2 to TRBJ2-3, with 10 positions matching TRBD2. This CDR3 is built from 15 residues. CDR1 and CDR2 from the germline V gene are SGHAT and FQNNGV. V shed 5 bases, J shed 3 bases, and the junction held 5 bases outside the gene matches. CDR3 DNA: TGTGCCAGCAGCCGTGGGACTAGCGTAACAGATACGCAGTATTTT. This encodes CASSRGTSVTDTQYF.

The chain carries TRBV2 and TRBJ1-1, with a weak D call TRBD1 (6 bases). The germline V gene encodes CDR1 SNHLY and CDR2 FYNNEI. Trimming took off 4 bases at V and 6 bases at J, with 21 bases between the two ends. The CDR3 consists of 16 residues. This chain's CDR3 is CASSANHRVRTSEAFF. CDR3 nucleotide sequence: TGTGCCAGCAGTGCTAACCACAGGGTTCGGACTTCTGAAGCTTTCTTT.

The chain links TRBV11-1 to TRBJ2-6, with no clear D. Germline V gives CDR1 SGHAT, CDR2 FQDESV (reference sequence). Trimming removed 5 bases at V and 0 bases at J, with 8 bases between. The CDR3 extends over 15 amino acids. The CDR3 region has the DNA TGTGCCAGCAGCCGAGGTGACTCTGGGGCCAACGTCCTGACTTTC. Translating gives CASSRGDSGANVLTF.

The chain couples TRBV27 to TRBJ2-3, with D perhaps matching TRBD2 (6 bases). The CDR3 length is 15 residues. Trimming took 3 bases from V and 1 from J, leaving 11 bases between them. Germline V gene sequence: CDR1 MNHEY, CDR2 SMNVEV (reference sequence). CDR3 residues: CASSLSGTRTDTQYF. CDR3 nucleotide sequence: TGTGCCAGCAGTTTGTCGGGGACTCGCACAGATACGCAGTATTTT.

The chain uses TRBV19 and TRBJ2-1, with 10 positions matching TRBD2. The CDR3 is 13 amino acids. Germline CDR1 LNHDA, CDR2 SQIVND (reference sequence). Trimming removed 8 bases from V and 10 bases from J; junction bases left unmatched: 8. In nucleotides, the CDR3 is TGTGCCAGTGTGCGACTAGCGGGTGGGGAGCAGTTCTTC. The encoded protein is CASVRLAGGEQFF.

V usage is TRBV7-9 and J usage is TRBJ1-2, with a tentative D call TRBD1 (6 bases). Trimming took off 2 bases at V and 3 bases at J, with 10 bases between the two ends. CDR3 length equals 14 residues. Germline V lookup: CDR1 SEHNR, CDR2 FQNEAQ (reference sequence). The DNA for the CDR3 is TGTGCCAGCAGCTTAAACGAGGGGGACTATGGCTACACCTTC. It codes for CASSLNEGDYGYTF.

The chain recombines TRBV5-1 with TRBJ2-2; TRBD1 is a possible D gene (6 bases). Germline values: CDR1 SGHRS, CDR2 YFSETQ. This CDR3 comprises 13 residues. Trimming left V 6 bases short and J 3 bases short, with 9 bases between. As DNA, the CDR3 is TGCGCCAGCAAACAGGGAGACACCGGGGAGCTGTTTTTT. Protein product: CASKQGDTGELFF.

V is TRBV18 and J is TRBJ2-5; 9 bases map to TRBD2. Trimming took 1 base from V and 1 from J; bases not matched to a gene: 13. The CDR3 covers 19 residues. Germline CDR1 is KGHSH and CDR2 is LQKENI. For the CDR3, the DNA is TGTGCCAGCTCACCACGCTTCCGACTAGCGGCTAATATCCAAGAGACCCAGTACTTC. Protein: CASSPRFRLAANIQETQYF.

The gene calls are TRBV19 and TRBJ1-2; D may be TRBD1 (6 bases). The CDR3 spans 15 residues. Deletions cut 3 bases from V and 3 bases from J, with 14 bases between. Germline V gene sequence: CDR1 LNHDA, CDR2 SQIVND (reference sequence). The CDR3 spells CASSMGAGSDYGYTF. The CDR3 coding sequence is TGTGCCAGTAGTATGGGGGCCGGTAGTGACTATGGCTACACCTTC.